This T cell receptor beta chain derives from a study of T cell responses to AZD1222 COVID-19 vaccine (TCRdb year 2021). For the wider study: A total of 230 to 250 trial participants underwent TCR sequencing, of whom about 200 had received two doses of AZD1222 and about 26 had received two doses of the MenACWY control vaccine. Trial participants were enrolled into age subgroups of 18-55, 56-69 and 70-plus years, which contained around 140, 26 and 57 TCR-sequenced participants, respectively. Overall study outcomes, separate from this receptor: No day 14 peak-response samples were available, so repertoires were characterized only after the peak T cell response. After two AZD1222 doses, spike-specific TCR breadth and depth were significantly higher than at day 0 and than in MenACWY recipients. Vaccine-associated CD4 TCRs spanned the whole spike protein, with dominant responses in regions 160-218 and 743-854. Participants were mostly white British, with more females than males. The authors suggested clonal diversity may have been underestimated. Nearly half of unique spike-specific TCRs reportedly recognized epitopes outside regions mutated in the B.1.351 and B.1.1.7 variants. Conclusions about previously exposed vaccinees are limited, since just six or seven AZD1222 recipients were seropositive for SARS-CoV-2 at baseline. In the small 56-69-year group, the increase in depth fell short of significance, most likely because of low power.

In light of the paper, this sample's time point label describes: about 28 days (+/-7) after the second vaccine dose. Because spike-specific TCR depth and breadth did not differ between the two schedules, AZD1222 recipients who got a second dose at roughly 4 weeks were pooled with those who got a second dose at roughly 12 weeks. Vaccinee samples came from UK trials COV001 and COV002, including a single-blind randomized controlled phase 2/3 trial of AZD1222 (ChAdOx1 nCoV-19) in healthy adults. For TCRbeta chain sequencing, PBMC samples from trial participants were taken at day 0 and at day 28 after the second dose. In its sample, this clone was seen once. Its antigen remains unidentified. The sample holds no much larger clone one base away, and base qualities are not on file. The CDR3 regions of human TCRbeta chains were analyzed by immunosequencing. In the authors' own workflow: Repertoire TCRs were checked for matches against a reference library of SARS-CoV-2-specific TCRs that had been generated using the MIRA antigen-specificity platform. Breadth was defined as the fraction of unique TCRs that were SARS-CoV-2-associated, and depth was defined as the fraction of total T cells that were SARS-CoV-2-associated. Each spike-specific TCR was assigned to its reactive spike region and to a CD4 or CD8 class using the MIRA data. Log10-transformed breadth and depth values were compared by one-way ANOVA with Sidak's multiple comparisons tests. TCRdb mirrors the immuneACCESS table, restricted to in-frame sequences. Some clones are absent from its copies; in checked studies, under half trace to an unresolved V gene, and the reason for the others is unknown. The DNA gave D and trimming, while V, J and clone size come from that table. In this sample the table shows tens of thousands of clones, 65% to 90% of which occur a single time. Of the sample, about 7.1% is held by the ten largest clones.

Including the terminal cysteine and phenylalanine, the CDR3 comprises 16 residues. The retained sequence is limited to the CDR3, 48 bases, with the frame set at the first base. CDR1 and CDR2 are drawn from the germline V gene: SGHTA, FQGNSA. Trimming takes 1 base from V and 0 bases from J, and the germline ends sit 7 bases apart. This receptor chain uses TRBV7-2 and TRBJ2-6; a confident D gene designation cannot be given. The source of this sequence is an adult who received the AZD1222 COVID-19 vaccine. The sample consisted of peripheral blood, taken 28 days after the second AZD1222 dose. DNA sequence: TGTGCCAGCAGCTTAGTCACGGGCTCTGGGGCCAACGTCCTGACTTTC. Its product reads: CASSLVTGSGANVLTF.